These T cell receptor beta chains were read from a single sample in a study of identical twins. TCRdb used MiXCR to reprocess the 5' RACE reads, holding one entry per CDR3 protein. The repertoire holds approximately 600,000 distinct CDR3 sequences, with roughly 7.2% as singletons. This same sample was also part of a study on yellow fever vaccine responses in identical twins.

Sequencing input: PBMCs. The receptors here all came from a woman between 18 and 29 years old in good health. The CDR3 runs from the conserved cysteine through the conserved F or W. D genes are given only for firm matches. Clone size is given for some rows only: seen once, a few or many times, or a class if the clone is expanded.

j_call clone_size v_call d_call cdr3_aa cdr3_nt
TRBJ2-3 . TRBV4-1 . CASSQDYTGLPSITDTQYF TGCGCCAGCAGCCAAGACTATACAGGTTTACCCTCGATCACAGATACGCAGTATTTT
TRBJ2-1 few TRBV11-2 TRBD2 CASSYRLADIDNEQFF TGTGCCAGCAGCTACCGACTAGCGGACATCGACAATGAGCAGTTCTTC
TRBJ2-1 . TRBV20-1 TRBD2 CSARVKETSGIHDEQFF TGCAGTGCTAGAGTTAAAGAGACTAGCGGGATTCACGATGAGCAGTTCTTC
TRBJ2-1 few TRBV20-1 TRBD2 CSASGGRGVDNEQFF TGCAGTGCTAGCGGGGGGAGGGGAGTTGACAATGAGCAGTTCTTC
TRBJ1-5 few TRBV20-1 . CSAKVGGNQPQHF TGCAGTGCTAAGGTTGGGGGCAATCAGCCCCAGCATTTT
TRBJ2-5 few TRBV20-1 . CSANGAQGTGETQYF TGCAGTGCTAACGGAGCACAGGGAACAGGGGAGACCCAGTACTTC
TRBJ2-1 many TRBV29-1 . CSVAGTPHSYNEQFF TGCAGCGTTGCCGGGACACCGCACTCCTACAATGAGCAGTTCTTC
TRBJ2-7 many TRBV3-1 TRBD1 CASSQETGDEQYF TGTGCCAGCAGCCAAGAGACAGGGGACGAGCAGTACTTC
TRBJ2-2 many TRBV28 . CASSLGTRELFF TGTGCCAGCAGTTTAGGAACTCGGGAGCTGTTTTTT
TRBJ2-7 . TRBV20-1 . CSARDSRVSYEQYF TGCAGTGCTAGAGATTCGCGGGTTTCCTACGAGCAGTACTTC
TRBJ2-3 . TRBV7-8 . CASSGDGASTDTQYF TGTGCCAGCAGCGGGGACGGTGCTAGCACAGATACGCAGTATTTT
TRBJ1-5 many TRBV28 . CASKDGYGNQPQHF TGTGCCAGCAAAGACGGGTATGGGAATCAGCCCCAGCATTTT
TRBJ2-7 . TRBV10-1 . CASFPPLEADRSSYEQYF TGCGCCAGCTTCCCCCCACTAGAAGCCGATAGGAGCTCCTACGAGCAGTACTTC
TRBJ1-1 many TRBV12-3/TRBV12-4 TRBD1 CASSRGTGATEAFF TGTGCCAGCAGTAGAGGGACAGGGGCCACTGAAGCTTTCTTT
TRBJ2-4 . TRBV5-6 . CASSLEWEAKNIQYF TGTGCCAGCAGCTTGGAGTGGGAAGCCAAAAACATTCAGTACTTC
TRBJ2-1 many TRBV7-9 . CASSLSLAASYNEQFF TGTGCCAGCAGCTTAAGTCTAGCCGCCTCCTACAATGAGCAGTTCTTC
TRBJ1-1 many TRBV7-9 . CASRPTGNTEAFF TGTGCCAGCAGACCTACAGGGAACACTGAAGCTTTCTTT
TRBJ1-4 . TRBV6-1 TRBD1 CASSEGQSNEKLFF TGTGCCAGCAGTGAGGGACAGTCTAATGAAAAACTGTTTTTT
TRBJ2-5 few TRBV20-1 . CSARVIRAQETQYF TGCAGTGCTAGAGTTATTAGGGCCCAAGAGACCCAGTACTTC
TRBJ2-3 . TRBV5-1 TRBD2 CASSPQTSGTGFTQYF TGCGCCAGCAGCCCCCAGACTAGCGGAACGGGATTTACGCAGTATTTT
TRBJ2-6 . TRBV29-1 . CSVEDRASGANVLIF TGCAGCGTTGAAGACAGAGCTTCTGGGGCCAACGTCCTGATTTTC
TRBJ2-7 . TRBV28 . CASRPPLAYEQYF TGTGCCAGCAGACCCCCGCTAGCCTACGAGCAGTACTTC
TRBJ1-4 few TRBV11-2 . CASSLTVWATNEKLFF TGTGCCAGCAGCTTAACCGTATGGGCAACTAATGAAAAACTGTTTTTT
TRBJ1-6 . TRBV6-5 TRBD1 CASSYGTGAHNSPLHF TGTGCCAGCAGTTACGGGACAGGGGCGCATAATTCACCCCTCCACTTT
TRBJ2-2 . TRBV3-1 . CASSPEGGPTGELFF TGTGCCAGCAGCCCCGAAGGGGGGCCCACCGGGGAGCTGTTTTTT
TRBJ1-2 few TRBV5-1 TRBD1 CASSSSRDRAGGYTF TGCGCCAGCAGCTCATCCCGGGACAGGGCAGGTGGCTACACCTTC
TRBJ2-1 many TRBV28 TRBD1 CASSSGGGNEQFF TGTGCCAGCAGCTCAGGGGGCGGTAATGAGCAGTTCTTC